The 17 T cell receptor beta chains below come from one sample, sequenced in a study of blood T cell repertoires in COVID-19. The table came from immunoSEQ multiplex PCR; TCRdb's copy has only in-frame clones and leaves some out. The sample consists of 230,000 or so clones, about four fifths of them appearing once. The specimen was peripheral blood. These receptors were obtained from a woman older than 75 with COVID-19, enrolled during active disease.

The genes are TRBV19 and TRBJ2-3; maybe TRBD1 (5 bases). Trimming removed 3 bases at V and 2 bases at J, with 9 bases between. Germline CDR1 and CDR2: LNHDA and SQIVND (reference sequence). The CDR3 loop spans 14 amino acids. CDR3 amino acids: CASSMGPYTDTQYF. In DNA, the CDR3 is TGTGCCAGTAGTATGGGGCCCTACACAGATACGCAGTATTTT.

The rearrangement joins TRBV7-2 to TRBJ2-3; no clear D. CDR1 and CDR2 (germline): SGHTA, FQGNSA. The CDR3 extends over 15 amino acids. The V gene lost 0 bases and the J gene lost 0 bases, with 7 bases spanning the gap. In DNA, the CDR3 is TGTGCCAGCAGCTTAGCGGGCTCAAGCACAGATACGCAGTATTTT. Translation: CASSLAGSSTDTQYF.

J is TRBJ1-2 and V is TRBV9, with a weak D call TRBD1 (6 bases). Germline values: CDR1 SGDLS, CDR2 YYNGEE. V was shortened by 1 base and J by 4 bases, with 11 bases between the two germline ends. The CDR3 is 14 residues long. CDR3 protein: CASSVRDTSYGYTF. DNA of the CDR3: TGTGCCAGCAGCGTACGGGACACCAGCTATGGCTACACCTTC.

This clone has just one count. The chain is built from TRBV9 and TRBJ2-1; 7 bases align to TRBD2. J gave up 2 bases and V 2 bases, and 4 bases lay outside the gene matches. Germline values: CDR1 SGDLS, CDR2 YYNGEE. CDR3 length: 15 residues. CDR3 DNA: TGTGCCAGCAGCGTGGGCACTAGCGCCTACAATGAGCAGTTCTTC. It translates to CASSVGTSAYNEQFF.

This chain links TRBV4-1 with TRBJ1-1; 9 nucleotides agree with TRBD1. CDR3 length equals 15 residues. Trimming cost V 2 bases and J 5 bases; bases outside gene matches: 6. Germline-derived CDR1 and CDR2 are MGHRA and YSYEKL. CDR3 in amino acids: CASSQLQGARTEAFF. CDR3 DNA: TGCGCCAGCAGCCAACTACAGGGGGCGCGTACTGAAGCTTTCTTT.

The rearrangement uses TRBV7-3 and TRBJ2-7; 9 nucleotides match TRBD1. Germline V lookup: CDR1 SGHTA, CDR2 FQGTGA. The CDR3 is 13 residues long. After removal of 5 bases from V and 3 bases from J, the junction contained 2 bases not matched to a gene. CDR3 residues: CASSADRGYEQYF. CDR3 nucleotides: TGTGCCAGCAGCGCGGACAGGGGCTACGAGCAGTACTTC.

This clone has only a few counts. The rearrangement joins TRBV28 to TRBJ2-7; D possibly corresponds to TRBD2 (5 bases). V lost 6 bases to trimming and J lost 5 bases, with 20 bases between them. The CDR3 loop spans 15 amino acids. Looked up from germline, CDR1 is MDHEN and CDR2 is SYDVKM. The CDR3 protein is CASSRPDPTGNEQYF. In DNA form, the CDR3 reads TGTGCCAGCAGCCGGCCCGACCCGACGGGAAACGAGCAGTACTTC.

The chain couples TRBV6-5 to TRBJ2-1; 8 nucleotides match TRBD1. Losses at the gene ends were 0 bases for V and 6 bases for J; bases not matched to a gene: 4. Looked up from germline, CDR1 is MNHEY and CDR2 is SVGAGI. The CDR3 is 15 residues long. The CDR3 DNA reads TGTGCCAGCAGTTACTCGCCAGGGGGCTTCAATGAGCAGTTCTTC. It encodes CASSYSPGGFNEQFF.

This clone has only one observation. This chain links TRBV2 with TRBJ1-6, with a possible D match to TRBD1 (5 bases). Trimming cost V 7 bases and J 8 bases, with 15 bases left between them. The CDR3 has 14 residues. CDR1 is SNHLY and CDR2 is FYNNEI in the germline V gene. CDR3 residues: CASKVTAMDSPLHF. In nucleotides, the CDR3 is TGTGCCAGCAAGGTGACAGCCATGGATTCACCCCTCCACTTT.

This sequence joins TRBV7-9 and TRBJ1-1, with D maybe TRBD1 (5 bases). The CDR3 has 15 amino acids. The V end was cut by 1 base, the J end by 4 bases, with 13 bases between. Germline V lookup: CDR1 SEHNR, CDR2 FQNEAQ (reference sequence). CDR3 region: CASSLELGQGTEAFF. CDR3 nucleotide sequence: TGTGCCAGCAGCTTAGAGCTTGGGCAGGGCACTGAAGCTTTCTTT.

This sequence joins TRBV19 and TRBJ2-1; D perhaps matches TRBD2 (5 bases). This CDR3 spans 19 amino acids. V was pared by 6 bases and J by 4 bases, with 28 bases between. The germline V gene encodes CDR1 LNHDA and CDR2 SQIVND (reference sequence). The CDR3 is CASRKEGLGPGKGYNEQFF. The DNA for the CDR3 is TGTGCCAGTAGAAAGGAAGGACTCGGCCCAGGCAAGGGATACAATGAGCAGTTCTTC.

This clone was seen more than once but under ten times. This chain joins TRBV19 and TRBJ2-7, with D perhaps matching TRBD2 (5 bases). In germline, CDR1 is LNHDA, CDR2 SQIVND (reference sequence). The CDR3 length is 14 residues. Trimming left V 6 bases short and J 3 bases short, with 15 bases between. CDR3 amino acids: CASRRVGGLYEQYF. The CDR3 DNA follows: TGTGCCAGTAGACGAGTTGGAGGCCTCTACGAGCAGTACTTC.

V is TRBV4-1 and J is TRBJ2-1; 9 nucleotides agree with TRBD1. Germline V gene sequence: CDR1 MGHRA, CDR2 YSYEKL. The trim removed 3 bases at V and 5 bases at J, leaving 8 bases unmatched. The CDR3 runs 16 residues. The CDR3 loop reads CASSQRTGGANNEQFF. For the CDR3, the DNA is TGCGCCAGCAGCCAGCGCACAGGGGGCGCCAACAATGAGCAGTTCTTC.

A few counts support this clone. CDR3 loop: CATSGSTPGQGGLTNEKLFF. The CDR3 DNA reads as TGTGCCACCAGTGGATCAACTCCGGGACAGGGGGGATTAACTAATGAAAAACTGTTTTTT. The chain recombines TRBV24-1 with TRBJ1-4; TRBD1 matches at 11 bases. Trimming cost V 5 bases and J 1 base; bases outside gene matches: 14. The CDR3 consists of 20 residues. Germline V gives CDR1 KGHDR, CDR2 SFDVKD.

This clone was observed once. The chain combines TRBV3-1 (or the pseudogene TRBV3-2) with TRBJ2-2, with 15 bases aligning to TRBD2. J lost 4 bases, V lost 4 bases, and 1 base had no gene match. The CDR3 spans 16 residues. The V gene's germline CDR1 is LGHDT and CDR2 YNNKEL (reference sequence). The CDR3 region is CASSRTSGRGTGELFF. As DNA, the CDR3 is TGTGCCAGCAGCCGGACTAGCGGGAGGGGCACCGGGGAGCTGTTTTTT.

In this sample, this clone turned up a few times. The V call is TRBV9, the J call TRBJ2-1, with TRBD2 matching 11 bases. The V segment lost 0 bases and the J segment 0 bases; nucleotides outside the gene matches: 8. From germline, CDR1 is SGDLS and CDR2 YYNGEE. CDR3 size: 19 residues. For the CDR3, the DNA is TGTGCCAGCAGCGTAGGACTAGCGGGGAGGGCGGGCTCCTACAATGAGCAGTTCTTC. Protein sequence: CASSVGLAGRAGSYNEQFF.

This chain links TRBV30 with TRBJ1-1; D is unresolved. Germline V lookup: CDR1 GTSNPN, CDR2 SVGIG (reference sequence). V was shortened by 0 bases and J by 7 bases, with 9 bases between the two germline ends. The CDR3 loop spans 12 amino acids. CDR3 sequence reads: CAWSVGRGEAFF. DNA for the CDR3: TGTGCCTGGAGTGTAGGACGGGGTGAAGCTTTCTTT.